This T cell receptor beta chain was obtained from a study of T cells in Graves' hyperthyroidism and ophthalmopathy. The sample holds many counts of this clonotype. RNA transcripts served as the template for amplifying TCR beta CDR3 regions. Using the HTBI primer set, a first-round RT-PCR was run on the TCR CDR3. TCRdb recomputed calls from the multiplex PCR reads with MiXCR, one row per CDR3 protein. The repertoire holds about 720,000 distinct CDR3 sequences, with 18% as singletons. The CDR3 sequence is 13 residues long. The V gene lost 1 base and the J gene lost 1 base, with 4 bases spanning the gap. Germline V gene data show CDR1 as SGHAT and CDR2 as FQNNGV. It was uncontrolled infection, other autoimmune disease, pregnancy or lactation that excluded patients.

The TCR was taken from a woman aged 50 to 65 with Graves' hyperthyroidism that later progressed to Graves' ophthalmopathy. This sequence joins TRBV11-2 and TRBJ2-5; D is undetermined. Sequences were obtained from blood. In nucleotides, the CDR3 is TGTGCCAGCAGCTTAGGGATCCAAGAGACCCAGTACTTC. It specifies CASSLGIQETQYF. The variable domain in full, with the rest retrieved from reference TRBV11-2 and TRBJ2-5, is EAGVAQSPRYKIIEKRQSVAFWCNPISGHATLYWYQQILGQGPKLLIQFQNNGVVDDSQLPKDRFSAERLKGVDSTLKIQPAKLEDSAVYLCASSLGIQETQYFGPGTRLLVL.